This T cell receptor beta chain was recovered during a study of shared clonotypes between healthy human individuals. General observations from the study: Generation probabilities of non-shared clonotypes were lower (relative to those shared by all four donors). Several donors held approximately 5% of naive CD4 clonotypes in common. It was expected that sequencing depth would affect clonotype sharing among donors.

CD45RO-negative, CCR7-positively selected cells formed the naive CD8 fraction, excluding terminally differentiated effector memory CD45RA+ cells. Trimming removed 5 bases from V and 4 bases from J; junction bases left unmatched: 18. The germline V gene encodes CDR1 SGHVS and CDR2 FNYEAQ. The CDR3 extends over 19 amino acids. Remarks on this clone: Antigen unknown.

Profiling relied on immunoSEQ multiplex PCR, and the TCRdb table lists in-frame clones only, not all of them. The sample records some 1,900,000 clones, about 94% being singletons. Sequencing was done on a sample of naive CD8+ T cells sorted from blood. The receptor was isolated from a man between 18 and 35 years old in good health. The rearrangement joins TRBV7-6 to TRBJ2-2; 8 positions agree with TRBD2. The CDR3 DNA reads TGTGCCAGCAGCCTCCTAGCGGGTGGGGTTTTGGTCGTCACCGGGGAGCTGTTTTTT. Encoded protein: CASSLLAGGVLVVTGELFF.